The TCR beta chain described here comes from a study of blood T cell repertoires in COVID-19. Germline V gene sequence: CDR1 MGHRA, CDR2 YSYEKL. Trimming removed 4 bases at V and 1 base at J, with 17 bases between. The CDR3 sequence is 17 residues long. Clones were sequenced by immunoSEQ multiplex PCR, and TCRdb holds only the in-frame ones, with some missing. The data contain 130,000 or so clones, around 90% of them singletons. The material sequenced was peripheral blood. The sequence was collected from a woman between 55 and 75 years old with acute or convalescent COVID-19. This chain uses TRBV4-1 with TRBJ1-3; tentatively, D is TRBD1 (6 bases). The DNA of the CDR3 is TGCGCCAGCAGCCGGGATATTGACAGGTCATCTGGAAACACCATATATTTT. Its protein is CASSRDIDRSSGNTIYF.